This T cell receptor beta chain was sequenced for a study of OX40 agonist ivuxolimab in advanced cancers. TCRdb's copy holds only in-frame clones and misses some; the assay was immunoSEQ multiplex PCR. This sample has around 47,000 clones; 84% occur once, and the top ten carry 15%. This CDR3 is built from 14 residues. The junction had 5 bases not matched to a gene; V was cut back by 7 bases and J by 6 bases. Germline V CDR1 and CDR2: MDHEN, SYDVKM. This TCR derives from an adult with an advanced solid tumor such as melanoma, head and neck, liver or kidney cancer. Sequenced here: CD4+ or CD8+ T cells sorted from blood, sampled in a trial of the OX40 agonist ivuxolimab. The chain carries TRBV28 and TRBJ2-1, with TRBD1 matching over 11 bases. The CDR3 here is CASNPGQGGNEQFF. The CDR3, as DNA: TGTGCCAGCAACCCGGGACAGGGGGGCAATGAGCAGTTCTTC.